This T cell receptor beta chain was sequenced in a study of blood T cell repertoires in COVID-19. Germline CDR1 SGHTA, CDR2 FQGNSA. This CDR3 region has 14 residues. With 2 bases removed from V and 9 bases from J, the gap between germline ends came to 16 bases. TCRdb keeps only in-frame clones here, not all; method: immunoSEQ multiplex PCR. The data contain some 70,000 clones, roughly 82% of them seen just once; the ten biggest clones take up under 7%. The specimen was peripheral blood. V and J are TRBV7-2 and TRBJ2-5, with D perhaps matching TRBD2 (6 bases). The sequence derives from a man aged 60-69 years with acute or convalescent COVID-19. CDR3 amino acids: CASSLSGAGLAQYF. CDR3 sequence (DNA): TGTGCCAGCAGCTTAAGTGGCGCGGGGTTGGCCCAGTACTTC.